The clone carrying this T cell receptor (beta chain) was counted many times. What it binds is unknown. Ophthalmopathy patients had Clinical Activity Score at least 3, NOSPECS grade at least 4, duration under 3 months. The source material, RNA transcripts, was used to amplify TCR beta CDR3 regions. Primed by the HTBI set, a first-round RT-PCR was run on the TCR CDR3. TCRdb ran MiXCR on the multiplex PCR reads and lists one entry per CDR3 protein. The data show a few hundred thousand distinct CDR3 sequences, around a fifth seen once. These data originate in a study of T cells in Graves' hyperthyroidism and ophthalmopathy. The study, taken as a whole, reports: Appearing also in blood were most of the thyroid clonotypes expanded above 0.001. The model made its ophthalmopathy prediction, and onset followed a median roughly six months later.

Sequencing was carried out using blood. This receptor was taken from a man aged 45 to 65 with Graves' ophthalmopathy.

The CDR3 spells CASSSGTGGRETQYF. The CDR3 region has the DNA TGTGCCAGCAGTAGCGGGACAGGGGGCAGAGAGACCCAGTACTTC. This rearrangement joins TRBV28 to TRBJ2-5; 12 bases match TRBD1. J was trimmed by 4 bases and V by 5 bases; bases with no gene match: 5. CDR3 length: 15 amino acids. Germline V gene sequence: CDR1 MDHEN, CDR2 SYDVKM. Based on the CDR3 plus reference TRBV28 and TRBJ2-5, the full variable domain is DVKVTQSSRYLVKRTGEKVFLECVQDMDHENMFWYRQDPGLGLRLIYFSYDVKMKEKGDIPEGYSVSREKKERFSLILESASTNQTSMYLCASSSGTGGRETQYFGPGTRLLVL.